A single sample gave rise to the 12 T cell receptor beta chains below, sequenced in a study of somatic mutations in cytotoxic T cells in rheumatoid arthritis. TCRdb's copy holds only in-frame clones and misses some; the assay was immunoSEQ multiplex PCR. The repertoire holds about 4,200 clones, 72% seen once, with more than 30% in the top ten. Sequencing was carried out using CD8+ T cells sorted from blood. The receptor set was obtained from an adult with rheumatoid arthritis.

This clone was counted a few times. The rearrangement uses TRBV2 and TRBJ1-5, with D possibly being TRBD1 (6 bases). The CDR3 has 12 residues. CDR1 and CDR2 from the germline V gene are SNHLY and FYNNEI. Deletions cut 3 bases from V and 7 bases from J, with 7 bases between. The CDR3 DNA reads TGTGCCAGCAGTGAGGGGACACAGCCCCAGCATTTT. Its translation: CASSEGTQPQHF.

The CDR3 DNA reads as TGCAGCGTGGAGGATAGGATCAACTATGGCTACACCTTC. It codes for CSVEDRINYGYTF. V is TRBV29-1 and J is TRBJ1-2; D unresolved. V was pared by 6 bases and J by 2 bases, with 13 bases between. Per germline, CDR1 SQVTM and CDR2 ANQGSEA. The CDR3 has 13 amino acids.

The V and J genes are TRBV19 and TRBJ2-2, with 7 bases identical to TRBD2. V shed 2 bases and J 5 bases; nucleotides not matched to a gene: 5. The CDR3 is made up of 15 amino acids. CDR1 and CDR2 from the germline V gene are LNHDA and SQIVND (reference sequence). The CDR3 sequence: CASSISGENTGELFF. The CDR3, as DNA: TGTGCCAGTAGTATAAGCGGGGAAAATACCGGGGAGCTGTTTTTT. The whole variable domain, remainder taken from reference TRBV19 and TRBJ2-2, is DGGITQSPKYLFRKEGQNVTLSCEQNLNHDAMYWYRQDPGQGLRLIYYSQIVNDFQKGDIAEGYSVSREKKESFPLTVTSAQKNPTAFYLCASSISGENTGELFFGEGSRLTVL.

This rearrangement joins TRBV4-1 to TRBJ2-2; D assignment may be TRBD1 or TRBD2 (6 bases each). The CDR3 is 15 amino acids. Germline V CDR1 and CDR2: MGHRA, YSYEKL. Between the trimmed V and J ends, which lost 0 bases and 7 bases, there was a span of 12 bases. The CDR3 nucleotides read TGCGCCAGCAGCCAAGATATGGGGGGCCGCGGGGAGCTGTTTTTT. Protein: CASSQDMGGRGELFF.

The genes are TRBV5-1 and TRBJ2-1; D ambiguous. Germline V gene sequence: CDR1 SGHRS, CDR2 YFSETQ. V dropped 4 bases and J dropped 5 bases, with 16 bases sitting between them. The CDR3 is 15 amino acids. CDR3 DNA: TGCGCCAGCAGCCCCCTACGAGAGATCAACAATGAGCAGTTCTTC. It yields the protein CASSPLREINNEQFF. Combining the CDR3 with reference TRBV5-1 and TRBJ2-1 gives the whole variable domain KAGVTQTPRYLIKTRGQQVTLSCSPISGHRSVSWYQQTPGQGLQFLFEYFSETQRNKGNFPGRFSGRQFSNSRSEMNVSTLELGDSALYLCASSPLREINNEQFFGPGTRLTVL.

The chain recombines TRBV9 with TRBJ1-1; 7 bases line up with TRBD1. Germline V gene data show CDR1 as SGDLS and CDR2 as YYNGEE. With 4 bases clipped from V and 6 bases from J, the junction kept 6 bases outside the gene matches. The CDR3 covers 13 residues. The CDR3 loop reads CASSPTDRPEAFF. CDR3 DNA: TGTGCCAGCAGCCCAACGGACAGGCCTGAAGCTTTCTTT.

This chain joins TRBV9 and TRBJ1-2, with 7 positions matching TRBD1. CDR3 length equals 14 residues. V lost 4 bases and J lost 5; bases outside the gene matches: 8. From germline, CDR1 is SGDLS and CDR2 YYNGEE. The CDR3 DNA reads as TGTGCCAGCAGCCCTGGTGGGACAGTATATGGCTACACCTTC. This translates into CASSPGGTVYGYTF.

The rearrangement uses TRBV15 and TRBJ2-7; 9 bases fit TRBD1. V trimming: 0 bases; J trimming: 3 bases; junction bases outside the gene matches: 6. CDR1 is LNHNV, CDR2 YYDKDF, per germline (reference sequence). This CDR3 region has 16 residues. CDR3 sequence: CATSRESGTGYYEQYF. The CDR3 DNA follows: TGTGCCACCAGCAGAGAATCCGGGACAGGGTACTACGAGCAGTACTTC.

The chain employs TRBV15 and TRBJ1-2; D ambiguous. The CDR3 is 11 residues long. Trimming cost V 5 bases and J 5 bases, with 6 bases left between them. Germline CDR1 reads LNHNV; CDR2 reads YYDKDF (reference sequence). The CDR3 protein is CATSDGYGYTF. The DNA of the CDR3 is TGTGCCACCAGCGATGGTTATGGCTACACCTTC.

DNA of the CDR3: TGTGCCAGCAGTTTATATACAGGGAGGGAGCAGTACTTC. Translating gives CASSLYTGREQYF. The chain combines TRBV27 with TRBJ2-7; D is perhaps TRBD1 or TRBD2 (6 bases each). Trimming cost V 1 base and J 7 bases, with 11 bases left between them. The CDR3 is made up of 13 amino acids. Germline V CDR1 and CDR2: MNHEY, SMNVEV (reference sequence).

V usage is TRBV9 and J usage is TRBJ1-2, with D unclear. This CDR3 has 12 amino acids. V was shortened by 4 bases and J by 7 bases, with 11 bases between the two germline ends. Germline V gene lookup returns CDR1 SGDLS and CDR2 YYNGEE. CDR3 sequence reads: CASSPGRLGYTF. The CDR3 nucleotides are TGTGCCAGCAGCCCTGGACGGCTTGGCTACACCTTC.

The CDR3 DNA reads TGTGCCAGCAGCGGAAGCAGCTCTGGAAACACCATATATTTT. Residues: CASSGSSSGNTIYF. The V call is TRBV9, the J call TRBJ1-3; D uncertain. The CDR3 length is 14 residues. In germline, CDR1 is SGDLS, CDR2 YYNGEE. V was shortened by 3 bases and J by 0 bases, with 7 bases between the two germline ends. Full variable domain (rest looked up from reference TRBV9 and TRBJ1-3): DSGVTQTPKHLITATGQRVTLRCSPRSGDLSVYWYQQSLDQGLQFLIQYYNGEERAKGNILERFSAQQFPDLHSELNLSSLELGDSALYFCASSGSSSGNTIYFGEGSWLTVV.